Listed here are 14 T cell receptor beta chains from one sample, sequenced in a study of blood T cells in healthy people across ages. The authors ran a second PCR of about 6 to 11 cycles using a sample-barcoded 5' primer and a J-beta primer mix. TCRdb re-called the 5' RACE reads with MiXCR, one entry per CDR3 protein. The sample consists of around 780,000 distinct CDR3 sequences, around 24% of them appearing once. These data are also associated with another study on T cells of mothers and their children.

The sample taken for sequencing was blood. These receptors were collected from a boy aged 5 to 17 in good health.

The chain carries TRBV5-1 and TRBJ2-6, with D possibly being TRBD1 or TRBD2 (6 bases each). This CDR3 is 15 amino acids long. Per the germline V gene, CDR1 is SGHRS and CDR2 is YFSETQ. V gave up 5 bases and J gave up 0 bases, with 9 bases separating them. The CDR3 spells CASRRGVSGANVLTF. CDR3 DNA sequence: TGCGCCAGCAGAAGGGGGGTCTCTGGGGCCAACGTCCTGACTTTC.

This clonotype came up many times. The rearrangement joins TRBV10-1 to TRBJ2-5; 7 bases are shared with TRBD2. The CDR3 spans 13 residues. Germline V gives CDR1 WNHNN, CDR2 SYGVQD (reference sequence). The V segment lost 3 bases and the J segment 5 bases; nucleotides outside the gene matches: 3. DNA for the CDR3: TGCGCCAGCAGTGACAGAGCGGGGGAGACCCAGTACTTC. The encoded protein is CASSDRAGETQYF.

J is TRBJ1-4 and V is TRBV20-1, with D possibly TRBD1 on 6 matching bases. V was shortened by 5 bases and J by 2 bases, with 12 bases between the two germline ends. The CDR3 sequence is 14 residues long. Germline loops: CDR1 DFQATT, CDR2 SNEGSKA (reference sequence). The CDR3 loop reads CSAPQGTTNEKLFF. The CDR3, as DNA: TGCAGTGCTCCTCAGGGGACGACTAATGAAAAACTGTTTTTT.

The chain employs TRBV5-1 and TRBJ2-7; 8 nucleotides match TRBD1. Trimming took 6 bases from V and 4 from J; bases not matched to a gene: 12. The germline gives CDR1 SGHRS, CDR2 YFSETQ. CDR3 length: 15 residues. The CDR3 here is CASTAGGDKRYEQYF. DNA for the CDR3: TGCGCCAGCACAGCAGGGGGCGATAAGAGATACGAGCAGTACTTC.

V is TRBV15 and J is TRBJ2-1; D gene uncertain. The CDR3 length is 16 residues. V was pared by 0 bases and J by 2 bases, with 11 bases between. The germline V gene encodes CDR1 LNHNV and CDR2 YYDKDF (reference sequence). CDR3 bases: TGTGCCACCAGCAGAGAAAAAGGGAACCCCTACAATGAGCAGTTCTTC. Protein product: CATSREKGNPYNEQFF.

V gene TRBV7-3 combines with J gene TRBJ2-7; TRBD2 matches at 8 bases. Trimming cost V 2 bases and J 7 bases; bases outside gene matches: 10. CDR3 length: 15 residues. CDR1 and CDR2 (germline): SGHTA, FQGTGA. The DNA for the CDR3 is TGTGCCAGCAGCTTAGACAGCGGGGGAGCATGGGAGCAGTACTTC. As protein: CASSLDSGGAWEQYF.

The chain recombines TRBV29-1 with TRBJ2-3; D is perhaps TRBD1 or TRBD2 (5 bases each). The CDR3 sequence is 14 residues long. V was cut by 4 bases and J by 3 bases, with 14 bases left in between. The germline V gene encodes CDR1 SQVTM and CDR2 ANQGSEA. The DNA for the CDR3 is TGCAGCGTTGGGCAGAGGGGCAGGACAGATACGCAGTATTTT. It yields the protein CSVGQRGRTDTQYF.

The genes are TRBV29-1 and TRBJ1-2; no clear D. The CDR3 contains 13 residues. V lost 3 bases to trimming and J lost 8 bases, with 16 bases between them. Germline values: CDR1 SQVTM, CDR2 ANQGSEA. The CDR3 sequence is CSVDSPTNGGYTF. CDR3 bases: TGCAGCGTTGATAGCCCCACGAACGGGGGCTACACCTTC. Full variable domain (rest looked up from reference TRBV29-1 and TRBJ1-2): SAVISQKPSRDICQRGTSLTIQCQVDSQVTMMFWYRQQPGQSLTLIATANQGSEATYESGFVIDKFPISRPNLTFSTLTVSNMSPEDSSIYLCSVDSPTNGGYTFGSGTRLTVV.

This clonotype showed up just once. In DNA, the CDR3 is TGTGCCAGCAGCTTAACCGGGGGGAGTTCAGATACGCAGTATTTT. Translated, it gives CASSLTGGSSDTQYF. This chain connects TRBV7-3 to TRBJ2-3, with TRBD2 matching 7 bases. The junction had 4 bases not matched to a gene; V was cut back by 0 bases and J by 4 bases. The CDR3 is 15 amino acids. The germline gives CDR1 SGHTA, CDR2 FQGTGA.

V is TRBV3-1 and J is TRBJ1-1, with D possibly matching TRBD1 (6 bases). Trimming shortened V by 3 bases and J by 1 base, and 12 bases separated the two germline ends. The CDR3 is 15 residues long. The germline V gene encodes CDR1 LGHDT and CDR2 YNNKEL (reference sequence). The CDR3 reads CASSQGARRNTEAFF. In nucleotides, the CDR3 is TGTGCCAGCAGCCAGGGGGCGCGGAGGAACACTGAAGCTTTCTTT.

This clonotype was found a few times. The chain joins TRBV29-1 to TRBJ2-1; TRBD1 matches 9 bases. Germline CDR1 and CDR2: SQVTM and ANQGSEA. V shed 7 bases and J 1 base; nucleotides not matched to a gene: 5. The CDR3 is 14 residues long. The CDR3 DNA is TGCAGCGCCGCGACAGGGGGTTCCTACAATGAGCAGTTCTTC. It encodes CSAATGGSYNEQFF.

The chain employs TRBV5-1 and TRBJ1-1, with 7 bases fitting TRBD1. Germline CDR1 SGHRS, CDR2 YFSETQ. V lost 5 bases to trimming and J lost 6 bases; unmatched junction nucleotides: 10. The CDR3 length is 14 residues. The CDR3 DNA follows: TGCGCCAGCAGGAACGACAGGGAGGAGCCTGAAGCTTTCTTT. Translation: CASRNDREEPEAFF. The full variable domain, with the rest looked up from reference TRBV5-1 and TRBJ1-1, is KAGVTQTPRYLIKTRGQQVTLSCSPISGHRSVSWYQQTPGQGLQFLFEYFSETQRNKGNFPGRFSGRQFSNSRSEMNVSTLELGDSALYLCASRNDREEPEAFFGQGTRLTVV.

This clonotype was seen only a few times. The chain combines TRBV2 with TRBJ2-7, with TRBD2 as a possible D gene (5 bases). Germline V lookup: CDR1 SNHLY, CDR2 FYNNEI. V was shortened by 0 bases and J by 4 bases, with 7 bases between the two germline ends. The CDR3 loop spans 13 amino acids. This CDR3 is CASSEARGYEQYF. The CDR3 nucleotides read TGTGCCAGCAGTGAAGCTCGCGGGTACGAGCAGTACTTC. Using reference TRBV2 and TRBJ2-7 for the parts outside the CDR3, the full variable domain is EPEVTQTPSHQVTQMGQEVILRCVPISNHLYFYWYRQILGQKVEFLVSFYNNEISEKSEIFDDQFSVERPDGSNFTLKIRSTKLEDSAMYFCASSEARGYEQYFGPGTRLTVT.

The genes are TRBV2 and TRBJ2-2; D may be TRBD1 (5 bases). The germline V and J ends were trimmed by 7 bases and 0 bases, with 15 bases remaining between them. Germline lookup yields CDR1 SNHLY and CDR2 FYNNEI. The CDR3 sequence is 16 residues long. CDR3 sequence: CASIPGLGANTGELFF. In DNA, the CDR3 is TGTGCCAGCATCCCCGGGCTAGGGGCGAACACCGGGGAGCTGTTTTTT.